The present T cell receptor beta chain was sequenced within a study of CD8+ T cells in alopecia areata. Sequencing used cDNA as its template, made by extracting RNA and reverse transcribing it. Repertoires were generated with immunoSEQ multiplex PCR, while TCRdb's copy carries only in-frame clones and drops some. The repertoire consists of 150,000 to 200,000 clones, with 53% occurring once and the leading ten covering approximately 10%. CDR3 length: 17 residues. V lost 5 bases, J lost 2 bases, and 14 bases stayed unmatched. Germline V gives CDR1 SGHDN, CDR2 FVKESK. Treatment: oral pan-JAK inhibitor, 5-10 mg twice daily.

The material was CD8+ T cells sorted from blood, obtained at week 24, from a patient treated with tofacitinib. V and J are TRBV14 and TRBJ2-7; 8 bases match TRBD1. This receptor was obtained from a human donor with alopecia areata. Here the CDR3 DNA reads TGTGCCAGCAGCGAAGGAAGAGGACAGGGAGGCACCTACGAGCAGTACTTC. It encodes CASSEGRGQGGTYEQYF.